One sample yielded the 15 T cell receptor beta chains listed below, sequenced in a study of blood T cell repertoires in COVID-19. Sequencing was performed with immunoSEQ multiplex PCR; in TCRdb, only in-frame clones are kept and a portion is missing. The sample has around 19,000 clones; 81% are singletons. What was sequenced was peripheral blood. These receptors originate from a man aged 40-55 years with active or convalescent COVID-19.

This clone was detected only a few times. The V and J genes are TRBV7-3 and TRBJ2-5; maybe TRBD1 (6 bases). V lost 5 bases and J 1 base, leaving 11 bases between the germline ends. This CDR3 is 14 amino acids long. Germline V gene data show CDR1 as SGHTA and CDR2 as FQGTGA. The CDR3 DNA sequence: TGTGCCAGCAGCCCCACAGGGCTCCAAGAGACCCAGTACTTC. Translation gives CASSPTGLQETQYF.

V gene TRBV19 combines with J gene TRBJ1-1; D is undetermined. The V gene's germline CDR1 is LNHDA and CDR2 SQIVND (reference sequence). There are 15 residues in the CDR3. V lost 2 bases to trimming and J lost 5 bases, with 15 bases between them. For the CDR3, the DNA is TGTGCCAGTAGTATACCGACGGGGATCGGGACTGAAGCTTTCTTT. Amino acids: CASSIPTGIGTEAFF.

The chain recombines TRBV7-3 with TRBJ2-3; 7 bases are a match to TRBD1. J was trimmed by 0 bases and V by 4 bases; bases with no gene match: 4. In germline, CDR1 is SGHTA, CDR2 FQGTGA. The CDR3 extends over 15 amino acids. CDR3 amino acids: CASSWGQPSTDTQYF. The CDR3 nucleotides read TGTGCCAGCAGCTGGGGACAGCCTAGCACAGATACGCAGTATTTT.

The V call is TRBV5-5, the J call TRBJ2-2, with D possibly matching TRBD1 (5 bases). This CDR3 region has 17 residues. The V and J ends lost 3 bases and 2 bases respectively, with 17 bases between them. Per the germline V gene, CDR1 is SGHKS and CDR2 is YYEKEE (reference sequence). The CDR3 sequence is CASSSGRGTPNTGELFF. CDR3 DNA: TGTGCCAGCAGCTCCGGTAGGGGAACCCCCAACACCGGGGAGCTGTTTTTT. Complete variable domain (other parts from reference TRBV5-5 and TRBJ2-2): DAGVTQSPTHLIKTRGQQVTLRCSPISGHKSVSWYQQVLGQGPQFIFQYYEKEERGRGNFPDRFSARQFPNYSSELNVNALLLGDSALYLCASSSGRGTPNTGELFFGEGSRLTVL.

The V gene is TRBV7-9, the J gene TRBJ1-5; D possibly corresponds to TRBD1 (5 bases). This CDR3 contains 14 residues. The V and J ends lost 5 bases and 1 base respectively, with 9 bases between them. Germline V gene data show CDR1 as SEHNR and CDR2 as FQNEAQ (reference sequence). The CDR3 nucleotides read TGTGCCAGCAGCCAAGGGGAAAGCAATCAGCCCCAGCATTTT. Its translation: CASSQGESNQPQHF. Full variable domain (outside the CDR3, taken from reference TRBV7-9 and TRBJ1-5): DTGVSQNPRHKITKRGQNVTFRCDPISEHNRLYWYRQTLGQGPEFLTYFQNEAQLEKSRLLSDRFSAERPKGSFSTLEIQRTEQGDSAMYLCASSQGESNQPQHFGDGTRLSIL.

This clone was recorded only once. This chain uses TRBV3-1 (or the pseudogene TRBV3-2) with TRBJ2-7; D uncertain. Between the trimmed V and J ends, which lost 1 base and 2 bases, there was a span of 12 bases. Germline values: CDR1 LGHDT, CDR2 YNNKEL (reference sequence). This CDR3 has 15 residues. The CDR3 is CASSQGSWAAYEQYF. In nucleotides, the CDR3 is TGTGCCAGCAGCCAAGGTTCTTGGGCAGCCTACGAGCAGTACTTC.

The J gene is TRBJ1-2, the V gene TRBV11-2; D not resolved. The V gene lost 1 base and the J gene lost 4 bases, with 7 bases spanning the gap. CDR1 is SGHAT, CDR2 FQNNGV, per germline. The CDR3 is 13 amino acids. Written as DNA, the CDR3 is TGTGCCAGCAGCTTAGTATCCAGCTATGGCTACACCTTC. Its translation is CASSLVSSYGYTF. Variable domain in full (rest from reference TRBV11-2 and TRBJ1-2): EAGVAQSPRYKIIEKRQSVAFWCNPISGHATLYWYQQILGQGPKLLIQFQNNGVVDDSQLPKDRFSAERLKGVDSTLKIQPAKLEDSAVYLCASSLVSSYGYTFGSGTRLTVV.

The V call is TRBV4-1, the J call TRBJ1-2; tentatively, D is TRBD1 (5 bases). The V end lost 4 bases, the J end lost 5 bases, and 17 bases lay between the germline ends. Germline V gene data show CDR1 as MGHRA and CDR2 as YSYEKL. CDR3 length equals 15 residues. DNA for the CDR3: TGCGCCAGCAGCCTTCATGACAGAGCAGGGTATGGCTACACCTTC. This translates into CASSLHDRAGYGYTF.

CDR3: CASSQEWAPLNYGYTF. The CDR3 DNA reads TGCGCCAGCAGCCAAGAGTGGGCACCCCTTAACTATGGCTACACCTTC. The chain combines TRBV4-1 with TRBJ1-2, with no clear D. Trimming left V 0 bases short and J 1 base short, with 12 bases between. From germline, CDR1 is MGHRA and CDR2 YSYEKL. CDR3 length equals 16 residues.

As regards this clone: A junction end diverges from the germline sequence, so it may reflect a read error. The chain links TRBV5-4 to TRBJ2-5; weak D call: TRBD1 (6 bases). This CDR3 contains 14 residues. In germline, CDR1 is SGHNT, CDR2 YYREEE (reference sequence). The CDR3 sequence is CASRLGRGQETQYF. The CDR3 DNA reads as TGTGCCAGCAGATTGGGCAGGGGCCAAGAGACCCAGTACTTC.

This sequence joins TRBV4-3 and TRBJ1-1; possible D gene TRBD1, 5 bases. The V gene lost 2 bases and the J gene lost 2 bases, with 9 bases spanning the gap. Per the germline V gene, CDR1 is LGHNA and CDR2 is YSLEER. The CDR3 runs 14 residues. The DNA of the CDR3 is TGCGCCAGCAGCCAACCAGGGACTAACACTGAAGCTTTCTTT. It specifies CASSQPGTNTEAFF.

The chain couples TRBV6-2 or TRBV6-3 to TRBJ2-6; 9 bases agree with TRBD1. The CDR3 has 17 amino acids. The germline V gene encodes CDR1 MNHEY and CDR2 SVGEGT. The junction had 6 bases not matched to a gene; V was cut back by 4 bases and J by 2 bases. The CDR3 here is CASSSGTGLPGANVLTF. CDR3 DNA: TGTGCCAGCAGTTCCGGGACAGGGCTTCCTGGGGCCAACGTCCTGACTTTC.

In its sample, this clone was seen a few times. The chain joins TRBV10-3 to TRBJ2-7; 7 bases line up with TRBD1. CDR3 length: 13 residues. V lost 6 bases, J lost 2 bases, and 4 bases stayed unmatched. CDR1 and CDR2 (germline): ENHRY, SYGVKD. The CDR3 reads CAISPTGAYEQYF. The CDR3, as DNA: TGTGCCATCAGCCCCACAGGGGCCTACGAGCAGTACTTC.

The rearrangement uses TRBV2 and TRBJ2-2; 11 positions agree with TRBD2. Germline-derived CDR1 and CDR2 are SNHLY and FYNNEI. V lost 7 bases and J lost 7; bases outside the gene matches: 8. The CDR3 loop spans 15 amino acids. The CDR3 protein is CASTIAGGKNGELFF. The CDR3 DNA follows: TGTGCCAGCACCATAGCGGGGGGGAAGAACGGGGAGCTGTTTTTT.

This clone came up once. The rearrangement links TRBV7-5 to TRBJ1-2. TRBV7-5 corresponds to a pseudogene. The CDR3 has 16 amino acids. The CDR3 DNA is TGTGCCAGAAGCTTATCCTCCCCCGGGATTAGCTATGGCTACACCTTC. Protein sequence: CARSLSSPGISYGYTF.